The rows below give T cell receptor beta chains drawn from one sample of a study of blood T cell repertoires in COVID-19. Sequencing used immunoSEQ multiplex PCR; TCRdb keeps in-frame clones, though not all of them. The sample lists 250,000 to 350,000 clones, about 86% occurring once. Material: peripheral blood. The receptors derive from a woman in her fifties or sixties with acute or convalescent COVID-19. Both conserved end residues are part of each CDR3.

>TRBV7-2
CASSLDVTGSNEKLFF
>TRBV28
CASSFQGDKAFF
>TRBV30
CAWSVQGTGGIF
>TRBV19
CASSISGYSNQPQHF
>TRBV27
CASSLYRGWNYGYTF
>TRBV19
CASRSARTEAFF
>TRBV24-1
CATSDYSTGLGGYTF
>TRBV6-5
CASRIPGQQAFF
>TRBV5-4
CASSPDSVNEKLFF
>TRBV29-1
CSGKHSGGLFF
>TRBV5-1
CASSLEQGTYGYTF
>TRBV19
CASTSTSDTDTQYF
>TRBV5-4
CASSGGGLANGETQYF
>TRBV5-4
CASSLAGNAGDTIYF
>TRBV5-4
CASSIPPERAHTF
>TRBV3-1/TRBV3-2
CASGSSGDGNTIYF
>TRBV4-1
CASSPTGLGSGANVLTF
>TRBV5-1
CASSTVGGSSTDTQYF
>TRBV5-1
CASSRLPGTEAFF
>TRBV30
CAWSVKGADGYTF
>TRBV3-1/TRBV3-2
CASSPSLAGDYNEQFF
>TRBV18
CASSPGDGYTF
>TRBV7-9
CASSTDTVATNEKLFF